Listed below are T cell receptor beta chains from one sample, sequenced in a study of CD8 T cells in Susac syndrome. TCRdb fed the immunoSEQ multiplex PCR reads into MiXCR, producing one record per CDR3 protein. The sample includes about 140,000 distinct CDR3 sequences, 85% to 95% seen only once; the top ten take 0.13% to 0.15%. Sequencing was done on a sample of CD4+ T cells from PBMCs. All receptors derive from a human donor with Susac syndrome. Both conserved end residues are part of each CDR3. The order of the fields is clone size, J gene, D gene, V gene, CDR3 protein, CDR3 DNA. The D gene is left open where the match is weak. Where a row states a size, it is once, few, many or the class of an expanded clone; other rows omit it.

clone_size: NA; j_call: TRBJ2-1; d_call: TRBD2; v_call: TRBV20-1; cdr3_aa: CSASTLAGSSYNEQFF; cdr3_nt: TGCAGTGCTAGCACTCTAGCGGGGAGCTCCTACAATGAGCAGTTCTTC
clone_size: NA; j_call: TRBJ1-6; d_call: NA; v_call: TRBV12-3/TRBV12-4; cdr3_aa: CASTVSTLSPLHF; cdr3_nt: TGTGCCAGCACCGTGAGTACCCTTTCACCCCTCCACTTT
clone_size: NA; j_call: TRBJ1-1; d_call: NA; v_call: TRBV5-1; cdr3_aa: CASSLETEAFF; cdr3_nt: TGCGCCAGCAGCTTAGAGACTGAAGCTTTCTTT
clone_size: NA; j_call: TRBJ2-6; d_call: TRBD1; v_call: TRBV9; cdr3_aa: CASSVGDRRNSGANVLTF; cdr3_nt: TGTGCCAGCAGCGTAGGGGACAGGCGAAACTCTGGGGCCAACGTCCTGACTTTC
clone_size: NA; j_call: TRBJ2-7; d_call: NA; v_call: TRBV11-1; cdr3_aa: CASSLGHAYEQYF; cdr3_nt: TGTGCCAGCAGCCTCGGACATGCCTACGAGCAGTACTTC
clone_size: NA; j_call: TRBJ1-5; d_call: NA; v_call: TRBV6-5; cdr3_aa: CASSYRGTGQPQHF; cdr3_nt: TGTGCCAGCAGTTACAGAGGGACGGGTCAGCCCCAGCATTTT
clone_size: NA; j_call: TRBJ2-5; d_call: TRBD2; v_call: TRBV18; cdr3_aa: CASSPFSGRISETQYF; cdr3_nt: TGTGCCAGCTCACCCTTTAGCGGGCGGATATCAGAGACCCAGTACTTC
clone_size: NA; j_call: TRBJ1-5; d_call: TRBD1; v_call: TRBV20-1; cdr3_aa: CSAREQGGGYSNQPQHF; cdr3_nt: TGCAGTGCTAGAGAGCAGGGAGGGGGCTATAGCAATCAGCCCCAGCATTTT
clone_size: NA; j_call: TRBJ1-3; d_call: NA; v_call: TRBV12-3/TRBV12-4; cdr3_aa: CASSITGSSGNTIYF; cdr3_nt: TGTGCCAGCAGTATCACAGGGAGCTCTGGAAACACCATATATTTT
clone_size: NA; j_call: TRBJ1-2; d_call: NA; v_call: TRBV7-9; cdr3_aa: CASSSGTHYGYTF; cdr3_nt: TGTGCCAGCAGCTCAGGGACTCACTATGGCTACACCTTC
clone_size: NA; j_call: TRBJ2-7; d_call: TRBD2; v_call: TRBV29-1; cdr3_aa: CSPRGGDLYEQYF; cdr3_nt: TGCAGCCCCCGGGGGGGGGACCTCTACGAGCAGTACTTC
clone_size: NA; j_call: TRBJ2-7; d_call: NA; v_call: TRBV9; cdr3_aa: CASSVASAYEQYF; cdr3_nt: TGTGCCAGCAGCGTAGCTAGCGCATACGAGCAGTACTTC
clone_size: NA; j_call: TRBJ1-5; d_call: NA; v_call: TRBV7-9; cdr3_aa: CASSPTWGDGNQPQHF; cdr3_nt: TGTGCCAGCAGCCCCACATGGGGGGATGGCAATCAGCCCCAGCATTTT
clone_size: NA; j_call: TRBJ2-3; d_call: TRBD2; v_call: TRBV28; cdr3_aa: CASSTLAGRTDTQYF; cdr3_nt: TGTGCCAGCAGTACCCTAGCGGGCCGCACAGATACGCAGTATTTT
clone_size: NA; j_call: TRBJ2-2; d_call: NA; v_call: TRBV3-1; cdr3_aa: CASSQDGRVPTGELFF; cdr3_nt: TGTGCCAGCAGCCAAGATGGCAGGGTTCCGACCGGGGAGCTGTTTTTT
clone_size: NA; j_call: TRBJ2-6; d_call: TRBD2; v_call: TRBV20-1; cdr3_aa: CSAEGTTGANVLTF; cdr3_nt: TGCAGTGCCGAAGGGACTACTGGGGCCAACGTCCTGACTTTC
clone_size: once; j_call: TRBJ2-5; d_call: NA; v_call: TRBV12-3/TRBV12-4; cdr3_aa: CASSLSGKTQYF; cdr3_nt: TGTGCCAGCAGTTTGTCAGGAAAGACCCAGTACTTC
clone_size: NA; j_call: TRBJ2-7; d_call: NA; v_call: TRBV6-2/TRBV6-3; cdr3_aa: CASSYVGIVIEQYF; cdr3_nt: TGTGCCAGCAGTTACGTAGGAATTGTTATCGAGCAGTACTTC
clone_size: NA; j_call: TRBJ1-2; d_call: NA; v_call: TRBV12-3/TRBV12-4; cdr3_aa: CASAKRDYGYTF; cdr3_nt: TGTGCCAGTGCAAAGAGGGACTATGGCTACACCTTC
clone_size: NA; j_call: TRBJ2-1; d_call: TRBD1; v_call: TRBV6-2/TRBV6-3; cdr3_aa: CASSEDRVGNNEQFF; cdr3_nt: TGTGCCAGCAGCGAGGACAGGGTGGGGAACAATGAGCAGTTCTTC
clone_size: NA; j_call: TRBJ2-2; d_call: TRBD1; v_call: TRBV20-1; cdr3_aa: CSASRGQLSNTGELFF; cdr3_nt: TGCAGTGCGAGTCGGGGACAGCTATCGAACACCGGGGAGCTGTTTTTT
clone_size: NA; j_call: TRBJ1-2; d_call: TRBD1; v_call: TRBV9; cdr3_aa: CASSVGGQGGLGGYTF; cdr3_nt: TGTGCCAGCAGCGTAGGAGGACAGGGTGGATTAGGCGGCTACACCTTC
clone_size: NA; j_call: TRBJ2-3; d_call: TRBD2; v_call: TRBV20-1; cdr3_aa: CSARGLLAGGFTDTQYF; cdr3_nt: TGCAGTGCTAGAGGTCTTCTAGCGGGAGGGTTCACAGATACGCAGTATTTT
clone_size: NA; j_call: TRBJ2-1; d_call: TRBD2; v_call: TRBV30; cdr3_aa: CAWSAPGLAGGPNEQFF; cdr3_nt: TGTGCCTGGAGCGCTCCGGGACTAGCGGGAGGGCCAAATGAGCAGTTCTTC
clone_size: NA; j_call: TRBJ2-1; d_call: TRBD1; v_call: TRBV5-6; cdr3_aa: CASSFGTGSSYNEQFF; cdr3_nt: TGTGCCAGCAGCTTCGGGACAGGGTCATCCTACAATGAGCAGTTCTTC
clone_size: NA; j_call: TRBJ2-6; d_call: NA; v_call: TRBV6-5; cdr3_aa: CASSYSRVTGANVLTF; cdr3_nt: TGTGCCAGCAGTTACTCGAGAGTGACTGGGGCCAACGTCCTGACTTTC
clone_size: NA; j_call: TRBJ2-5; d_call: NA; v_call: TRBV20-1; cdr3_aa: CSARLETQYF; cdr3_nt: TGCAGTGCTAGGCTAGAGACCCAGTACTTC
clone_size: NA; j_call: TRBJ1-1; d_call: TRBD1; v_call: TRBV15; cdr3_aa: CATSGRQGSDTEAFF; cdr3_nt: TGTGCCACCAGCGGCCGACAGGGGTCGGACACTGAAGCTTTCTTT
clone_size: NA; j_call: TRBJ1-4; d_call: NA; v_call: TRBV9; cdr3_aa: CASSVDETQKLFF; cdr3_nt: TGTGCCAGCAGCGTAGATGAGACTCAGAAACTGTTTTTT
clone_size: NA; j_call: TRBJ2-6; d_call: NA; v_call: TRBV3-1; cdr3_aa: CASSHLGANVLTF; cdr3_nt: TGTGCCAGCAGCCATCTTGGGGCCAACGTCCTGACTTTC
clone_size: NA; j_call: TRBJ2-5; d_call: NA; v_call: TRBV2; cdr3_aa: CASTRAGWRETQYF; cdr3_nt: TGTGCCAGCACCAGGGCAGGGTGGCGAGAGACCCAGTACTTC
clone_size: NA; j_call: TRBJ2-4; d_call: NA; v_call: TRBV20-1; cdr3_aa: CSAPPGTKNIQYF; cdr3_nt: TGCAGTGCCCCCCCAGGGACCAAAAACATTCAGTACTTC
clone_size: NA; j_call: TRBJ2-3; d_call: NA; v_call: TRBV7-8; cdr3_aa: CASSLVLRGPSTDTQYF; cdr3_nt: TGTGCCAGCAGCTTAGTCCTTCGGGGGCCAAGCACAGATACGCAGTATTTT
clone_size: NA; j_call: TRBJ1-1; d_call: NA; v_call: TRBV20-1; cdr3_aa: CSATKTVAFF; cdr3_nt: TGCAGTGCTACCAAGACAGTAGCTTTCTTT
clone_size: NA; j_call: TRBJ2-2; d_call: NA; v_call: TRBV7-3; cdr3_aa: CASSPEGGELFF; cdr3_nt: TGTGCCAGCAGCCCAGAAGGCGGGGAGCTGTTTTTT
clone_size: NA; j_call: TRBJ1-1; d_call: NA; v_call: TRBV7-2; cdr3_aa: CASSLVYTENTEAFF; cdr3_nt: TGTGCCAGCAGCTTAGTTTATACGGAGAACACTGAAGCTTTCTTT
clone_size: NA; j_call: TRBJ2-5; d_call: TRBD1; v_call: TRBV27; cdr3_aa: CASRLRTGASKETQYF; cdr3_nt: TGTGCCAGCAGGCTCAGGACAGGGGCGAGTAAAGAGACCCAGTACTTC